One and the same sample provided the 16 T cell receptor beta chains below, sequenced in a study of cytomegalovirus exposure and HLA in healthy donors. 60 Vbeta and 13 Jbeta primers were used in PCR. Clones were read by immunoSEQ multiplex PCR, and TCRdb kept only the in-frame ones, dropping some. The data show some 130,000 clones, 65% to 80% seen once. Sequenced material: PBMCs. The receptor source for this set is a male donor in good health and CMV-seropositive.

This chain connects TRBV6-5 to TRBJ2-6, with D possibly TRBD2 on 5 matching bases. V dropped 7 bases and J dropped 4 bases, with 8 bases sitting between them. The CDR3 has 13 residues. CDR1 is MNHEY, CDR2 SVGAGI, per germline. This chain's CDR3 is CASTGWGANVLTF. In nucleotides, the CDR3 is TGTGCCAGCACGGGATGGGGGGCCAACGTCCTGACTTTC.

The V and J genes are TRBV28 and TRBJ2-1; 8 bases agree with TRBD1. The CDR3 loop spans 16 amino acids. Germline CDR1 reads MDHEN; CDR2 reads SYDVKM. V lost 1 base, J lost 3 bases, and 5 bases stayed unmatched. CDR3 in amino acids: CASSLFRQGSYNEQFF. CDR3 DNA sequence: TGTGCCAGCAGTTTATTCAGACAGGGGAGCTACAATGAGCAGTTCTTC.

The rearrangement joins TRBV7-8 to TRBJ2-2, with 7 bases matching TRBD2. From germline, CDR1 is SGHVS and CDR2 FQNEAQ. The CDR3 spans 17 residues. With 3 bases clipped from V and 7 bases from J, the junction kept 14 bases outside the gene matches. The CDR3 coding sequence is TGTGCCAGCAGCTTTTATGGGTCGGCGGGAGTGGTCGGGGAGCTGTTTTTT. As protein: CASSFYGSAGVVGELFF. Complete variable domain (other parts from reference TRBV7-8 and TRBJ2-2): GAGVSQSPRYKVAKRGQDVALRCDPISGHVSLFWYQQALGQGPEFLTYFQNEAQLDKSGLPSDRFFAERPEGSVSTLKIQRTQQEDSAVYLCASSFYGSAGVVGELFFGEGSRLTVL.

The V and J genes are TRBV14 and TRBJ2-3; D gene unclear. CDR3 size: 15 residues. V lost 0 bases to trimming and J lost 0 bases, with 7 bases between them. Germline-derived CDR1 and CDR2 are SGHDN and FVKESK. This CDR3 reads CASSQEFRSTDTQYF. In DNA, the CDR3 is TGTGCCAGCAGCCAAGAGTTCAGGAGCACAGATACGCAGTATTTT.

The genes are TRBV5-4 and TRBJ2-2, with 7 bases identical to TRBD2. Looked up from germline, CDR1 is SGHNT and CDR2 is YYREEE (reference sequence). V lost 6 bases to trimming and J lost 4 bases; unmatched junction nucleotides: 15. The CDR3 has 17 amino acids. The CDR3 DNA sequence: TGTGCCAGCAACCTACAACGGGCTAGCGGAGCCACCGGGGAGCTGTTTTTT. Protein: CASNLQRASGATGELFF.

This chain links TRBV6-6 with TRBJ2-7; TRBD1 aligns across 7 bases. J lost 5 bases, V lost 6 bases, and 4 bases had no gene match. Germline loops: CDR1 MNHNY, CDR2 SVGAGI (reference sequence). The CDR3 has 12 residues. CDR3 region: CASSLTGDEQYF. In nucleotides, the CDR3 is TGTGCCAGCAGCCTTACAGGGGACGAGCAGTACTTC.

V is TRBV11-3 and J is TRBJ2-1, with D possibly being TRBD2 (7 bases). The CDR3 is 13 amino acids. V lost 5 bases, J lost 10 bases, and 15 bases lay in between. Germline lookup yields CDR1 SGHNT and CDR2 YENEEA. The CDR3 sequence is CASSPPGGREQFF. In DNA, the CDR3 is TGTGCCAGCAGCCCCCCGGGGGGCAGGGAGCAGTTCTTC.

This clone showed up just a few times. The CDR3 DNA is TGTGCCAGCAGCTTAGGCGACAGGGCACCGGGGTCCCTCCACTTT. This sequence encodes CASSLGDRAPGSLHF. V gene TRBV7-9 combines with J gene TRBJ1-6, with 7 bases matching TRBD1. CDR3 size: 15 residues. Germline CDR1 SEHNR, CDR2 FQNEAQ (reference sequence). J gave up 14 bases and V 1 base, and 11 bases lay outside the gene matches.

The chain uses TRBV21-1 and TRBJ1-3; the listed D gene, TRBD1, was not tested against the DNA. TRBV21-1 is a recognized pseudogene. The CDR3 is 13 amino acids. CDR3 nucleotides: TGTGCCAGCATACTGGGACAGGGAAACACCATATATTTT. Encoded protein: CASILGQGNTIYF.

The gene calls are TRBV7-2 and TRBJ2-7, with TRBD1 matching 8 bases. With V trimmed by 2 bases and J by 0 bases, 3 bases remained unmatched. Germline V CDR1 and CDR2: SGHTA, FQGNSA. The CDR3 covers 15 residues. CDR3 amino acids: CASSLRQGSSYEQYF. DNA of the CDR3: TGTGCCAGCAGCTTACGACAGGGGAGCTCCTACGAGCAGTACTTC.

V usage is TRBV7-6 and J usage is TRBJ2-7; 8 bases map to TRBD2. The CDR3 is 15 amino acids. The junction had 10 bases not matched to a gene; V was cut back by 5 bases and J by 4 bases. CDR1 and CDR2 (germline): SGHVS, FNYEAQ. The CDR3 nucleotides are TGTGCCAGCAGCCAAGCCCAGCGGGAGCATTACGAGCAGTACTTC. Protein sequence: CASSQAQREHYEQYF.

The chain is built from TRBV6-1 and TRBJ1-5; 9 nucleotides agree with TRBD1. CDR1 is MNHNS and CDR2 is SASEGT in the germline V gene. V shed 4 bases, J shed 6 bases, and the junction held 10 bases outside the gene matches. CDR3 length equals 16 residues. CDR3 protein: CASSAGTGLVGQPQHF. CDR3 nucleotides: TGTGCCAGCAGTGCCGGGACAGGGTTGGTCGGTCAGCCCCAGCATTTT.

This chain connects TRBV28 to TRBJ2-7, with a weak D call TRBD2 (7 bases). The CDR3 consists of 15 residues. In germline, CDR1 is MDHEN, CDR2 SYDVKM. Trimming stripped 8 bases from V and 2 bases from J, with 19 bases between. CDR3 loop: CASLQGGVSAYEQYF. The CDR3 DNA follows: TGTGCCAGCCTACAAGGGGGGGTAAGCGCCTACGAGCAGTACTTC. The whole variable domain, remainder taken from reference TRBV28 and TRBJ2-7, is DVKVTQSSRYLVKRTGEKVFLECVQDMDHENMFWYRQDPGLGLRLIYFSYDVKMKEKGDIPEGYSVSREKKERFSLILESASTNQTSMYLCASLQGGVSAYEQYFGPGTRLTVT.

The chain couples TRBV28 to TRBJ2-5; D might be TRBD2 (7 bases). V gave up 3 bases and J gave up 4 bases, with 21 bases separating them. The CDR3 covers 17 residues. Germline CDR1 and CDR2: MDHEN and SYDVKM. Here the CDR3 DNA reads TGTGCCAGCAGTTTTCTCCCTAGAGGGGGAGGGGGAGAGACCCAGTACTTC. It translates to CASSFLPRGGGGETQYF.

This chain uses TRBV6-6 with TRBJ2-1, with D hard to call. V dropped 0 bases and J dropped 8 bases, with 5 bases sitting between them. The CDR3 sequence is 12 residues long. Per the germline V gene, CDR1 is MNHNY and CDR2 is SVGAGI (reference sequence). In DNA form, the CDR3 reads TGTGCCAGCAGTTACTCGAGCGATGAGCAGTTCTTC. This codes for CASSYSSDEQFF.

This rearrangement joins TRBV9 to TRBJ1-2, with 9 nucleotides matching TRBD1. The germline gives CDR1 SGDLS, CDR2 YYNGEE. The V and J ends lost 5 bases and 6 bases, in that order; junction bases with no gene match: 11. There are 15 residues in the CDR3. The CDR3 region has the DNA TGTGCCAGCAGTGCCTCTGGACAGGGGCTGAATGGCTACACCTTC. Protein: CASSASGQGLNGYTF.